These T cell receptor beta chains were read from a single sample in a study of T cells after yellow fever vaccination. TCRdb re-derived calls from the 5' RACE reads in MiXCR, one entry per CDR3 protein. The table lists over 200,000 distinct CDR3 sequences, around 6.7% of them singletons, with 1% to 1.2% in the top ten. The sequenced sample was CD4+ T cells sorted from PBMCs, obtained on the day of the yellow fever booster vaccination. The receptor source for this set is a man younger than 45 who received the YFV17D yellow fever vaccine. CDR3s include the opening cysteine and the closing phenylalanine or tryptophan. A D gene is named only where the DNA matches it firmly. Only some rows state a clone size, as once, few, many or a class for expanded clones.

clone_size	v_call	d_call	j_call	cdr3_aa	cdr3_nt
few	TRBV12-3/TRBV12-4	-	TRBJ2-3	CASIGNTDTQYF	TGTGCCAGCATCGGGAACACAGATACGCAGTATTTT
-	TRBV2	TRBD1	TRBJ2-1	CASSLQTGGDEQFF	TGTGCCAGCAGTCTCCAGACAGGGGGCGATGAGCAGTTCTTC
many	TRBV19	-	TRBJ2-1	CASSIGLRLNEQFF	TGTGCCAGTAGTATAGGACTAAGGCTCAATGAGCAGTTCTTC
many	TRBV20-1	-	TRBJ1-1	CSSRRPPDTEAFF	TGCAGTAGTAGGCGCCCTCCTGACACTGAAGCTTTCTTT
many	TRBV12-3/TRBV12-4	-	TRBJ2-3	CASSLGGARTTDTQYF	TGTGCCAGCAGTTTAGGAGGGGCCCGGACCACAGATACGCAGTATTTT
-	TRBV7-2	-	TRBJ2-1	CASSLTGANYNEQFF	TGTGCCAGCAGCTTAACGGGGGCCAATTACAATGAGCAGTTCTTC
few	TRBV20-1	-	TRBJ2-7	CSARDSADRAYEQYF	TGCAGTGCTAGAGATAGTGCCGACAGAGCCTACGAGCAGTACTTC
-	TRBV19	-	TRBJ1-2	CASSISGRANYGYTF	TGTGCCAGTAGTATTTCCGGACGGGCTAACTATGGCTACACCTTC
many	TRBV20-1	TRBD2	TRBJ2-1	CSASRASGQFF	TGCAGTGCTAGCCGGGCTAGCGGACAGTTCTTC
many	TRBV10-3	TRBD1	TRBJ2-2	CAIHGQGNTGELFF	TGTGCCATACATGGACAGGGGAACACCGGGGAGCTGTTTTTT
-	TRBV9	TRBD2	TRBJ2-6	CASSPDSRLAGLSGANVLTF	TGTGCCAGCAGCCCTGACTCTAGACTAGCGGGACTCTCTGGGGCCAACGTCCTGACTTTC
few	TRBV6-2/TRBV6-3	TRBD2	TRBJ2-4	CASTPASSGSVEAKNIQYF	TGTGCCAGCACCCCCGCTTCTAGCGGGAGTGTGGAAGCCAAAAACATTCAGTACTTC
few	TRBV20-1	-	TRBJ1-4	CSASGPGVEKLFF	TGCAGTGCTAGCGGGCCCGGGGTTGAAAAACTGTTTTTT
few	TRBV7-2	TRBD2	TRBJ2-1	CASSPGGRAYEQFF	TGTGCCAGCAGCCCGGGCGGGAGGGCCTATGAGCAGTTCTTC
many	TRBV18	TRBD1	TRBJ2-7	CASSPGQGLEQYF	TGTGCCAGCTCACCAGGACAGGGGCTCGAGCAGTACTTC
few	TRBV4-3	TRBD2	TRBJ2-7	CASSQVSGTHEQYF	TGCGCCAGCAGCCAAGTTAGCGGGACCCACGAGCAGTACTTC
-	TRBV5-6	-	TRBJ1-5	CASSLFGGRNQPQHF	TGTGCCAGCAGCTTGTTCGGGGGGCGGAATCAGCCCCAGCATTTT
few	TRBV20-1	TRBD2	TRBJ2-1	CSAPGGSGGRAYNEQFF	TGCAGTGCCCCTGGGGGGTCGGGCGGGAGAGCCTACAATGAGCAGTTCTTC
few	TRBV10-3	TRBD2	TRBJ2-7	CAISGTSGMNYEQYF	TGTGCCATCAGTGGGACTAGCGGGATGAACTACGAGCAGTACTTC
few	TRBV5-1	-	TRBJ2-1	CASRRENYNEQFF	TGCGCCAGCAGACGTGAGAACTACAATGAGCAGTTCTTC
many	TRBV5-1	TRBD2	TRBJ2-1	CASSFSSGAYNEQFF	TGCGCCAGCAGCTTCTCTAGCGGGGCCTACAATGAGCAGTTCTTC
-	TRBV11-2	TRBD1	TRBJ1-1	CASSPTPKRTGAFF	TGTGCCAGCAGCCCAACCCCAAAGAGGACAGGAGCTTTCTTT
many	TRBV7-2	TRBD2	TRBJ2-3	CASSLSSGSSDTQYF	TGTGCCAGCAGCTTATCTAGCGGGAGTTCGGATACGCAGTATTTT
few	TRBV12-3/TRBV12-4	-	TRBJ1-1	CASSLGSHPGVAFF	TGTGCCAGCAGTTTAGGTAGTCACCCAGGGGTAGCTTTCTTT
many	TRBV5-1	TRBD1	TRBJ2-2	CASSLEGAGTGRFTGELFF	TGCGCCAGCAGCTTGGAGGGCGCCGGGACAGGGAGGTTCACCGGGGAGCTGTTTTTT
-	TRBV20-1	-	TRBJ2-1	CSASVPQRPYNEQFF	TGCAGTGCTAGTGTCCCCCAGCGGCCCTACAATGAGCAGTTCTTC
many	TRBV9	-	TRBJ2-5	CASSVGGQQETQYF	TGTGCCAGCAGCGTAGGCGGACAGCAAGAGACCCAGTACTTC
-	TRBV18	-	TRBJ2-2	CASSPLETGELFF	TGTGCCAGCTCACCACTTGAGACTGGGGAGCTGTTTTTT
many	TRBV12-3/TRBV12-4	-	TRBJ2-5	CASRSQRAQGYETQYF	TGTGCCAGCAGGAGCCAAAGGGCCCAAGGATACGAGACCCAGTACTTC
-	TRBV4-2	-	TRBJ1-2	CASSQGHEGGYGYTF	TGTGCCAGCAGCCAAGGTCACGAGGGAGGCTATGGCTACACCTTC
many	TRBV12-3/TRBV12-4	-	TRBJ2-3	CASSLDGLPTDTQYF	TGTGCCAGCAGCCTGGACGGACTACCCACAGATACGCAGTATTTT
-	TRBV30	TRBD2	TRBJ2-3	CAWSASGRGDTQYF	TGTGCCTGGAGTGCTAGCGGGAGGGGAGATACGCAGTATTTT